This is a list of T cell receptor beta chains from one sample in a study of blood T cell repertoires in COVID-19. TCRdb's copy holds only in-frame clones and misses some; the assay was immunoSEQ multiplex PCR. Of tens of thousands of clones in the sample, 77% are singletons; the top ten hold around 19%. Sequenced input: peripheral blood. The receptors were gathered from a human donor with active or convalescent COVID-19. The donor label of this sample is uncertain. Each CDR3 is given with its conserved first and last residue.

j_call | v_call | cdr3_aa
TRBJ2-7 | TRBV5-8 | CASSPRGTGRYEQYF
TRBJ1-1 | TRBV9 | CASSAGEVGAFF
TRBJ1-2 | TRBV28 | CASSFDRTPANYGYTF
TRBJ2-1 | TRBV21-1 | CASSKNRLAGFYNEQFF
TRBJ2-2 | TRBV9 | CASSATSNTGELFF
TRBJ2-5 | TRBV13 | CASSRLQGYQETQYF
TRBJ1-1 | TRBV5-1 | CASQTQGHPNTEAFF
TRBJ1-1 | TRBV3-1/TRBV3-2 | CASSRSGGQGTEAFF
TRBJ1-5 | TRBV7-4 | CASSPGYSGQLYSGNQPQHF
TRBJ1-6 | TRBV30 | CAWSSSYNSPLHF
TRBJ1-1 | TRBV19 | CASSSFGAGAEAFF
TRBJ2-1 | TRBV30 | CAWNTGSSSYNEQFF
TRBJ2-7 | TRBV29-1 | CSVQGGSYEQYF
TRBJ2-3 | TRBV12-3/TRBV12-4 | CASSLVRDTQYF
TRBJ1-5 | TRBV5-1 | CASSLDGTENQPQHF
TRBJ1-4 | TRBV7-9 | CASSPIRGPPNEKLFF
TRBJ2-5 | TRBV28 | CASSSQGALWGETQYF
TRBJ1-1 | TRBV28 | CASSGGGGTEAFF
TRBJ2-3 | TRBV19 | CASSIAPRGETQYF
TRBJ2-7 | TRBV4-2 | CASSRLQEGNYEQYF
TRBJ2-7 | TRBV7-8 | CASSLEGTVSYEQYF
TRBJ1-2 | TRBV5-1 | CASSLGGGPRDYGYTF
TRBJ1-5 | TRBV6-2/TRBV6-3 | CASSRSWDTSNQPQHF
TRBJ2-7 | TRBV29-1 | CSVEASTGAYEQYF
TRBJ1-2 | TRBV11-3 | CASSVQGTDGYTF
TRBJ2-7 | TRBV5-6 | CASSLGAGWSHEQYF
TRBJ2-7 | TRBV20-1 | CSASTTSYEQYF
TRBJ2-7 | TRBV28 | CATQTPTRGPYEQYF
TRBJ1-2 | TRBV6-2/TRBV6-3 | CASSSGTELIYGYTF
TRBJ1-2 | TRBV27 | CASSLSMVAGSNYGYTF
TRBJ1-5 | TRBV7-2 | CASSPDRAHSNQPQHF
TRBJ2-1 | TRBV27 | CASSSSGTSAYNEQFF
TRBJ1-6 | TRBV10-3 | CAISEGSSYNSPLHF
TRBJ1-1 | TRBV29-1 | CSVVRGRGTEAFF
TRBJ2-1 | TRBV19 | CASTIGDSGGIEQFF
TRBJ2-3 | TRBV28 | CASSTSSGMSEDTQYF
TRBJ2-3 | TRBV2 | CASSEGTGLTDTQYF
TRBJ2-2 | TRBV7-2 | CARGVTSGNPTGELFF
TRBJ2-1 | TRBV7-2 | CASSLGGSGYAYNEQFF
TRBJ2-7 | TRBV7-7 | CASSQTGGYEQYF
TRBJ1-4 | TRBV19 | CASSDPRTGGEKLFF